A single sample is the source of the 8 T cell receptor beta chains below, sequenced in a study of blood T cells in healthy people across ages. Primed by a sample-barcoded 5' primer and a J-beta primer mix, a second PCR proceeded for about 6 to 11 cycles. TCRdb fed the 5' RACE reads into MiXCR, producing one record per CDR3 protein. The sample lists roughly 1,500,000 distinct CDR3 sequences, 30% to 35% occurring once. The specimen was blood. These receptors were collected from a young woman in good health.

This clonotype was counted once. The V and J genes are TRBV6-1 and TRBJ2-4, with D perhaps assigned TRBD1 or TRBD2 (5 bases each). Between the trimmed V and J ends, which lost 10 bases and 5 bases, there was a span of 12 bases. CDR1 is MNHNS and CDR2 is SASEGT in the germline V gene. This CDR3 comprises 12 residues. This chain's CDR3 is CAIVGDQNIQYF. CDR3 sequence (DNA): TGTGCCATCGTGGGGGATCAAAACATTCAGTACTTC.

This sequence joins TRBV7-3 and TRBJ1-1; 8 nucleotides match TRBD1. Germline CDR1 and CDR2: SGHTA and FQGTGA. V trimming: 5 bases; J trimming: 10 bases; junction bases outside the gene matches: 9. The CDR3 spans 13 residues. CDR3 nucleotide sequence: TGTGCCAGCAGCCCTAGACAGGGGAATTCAGCTTTCTTT. This encodes CASSPRQGNSAFF.

V gene TRBV6-2 or TRBV6-3 combines with J gene TRBJ2-2; perhaps TRBD1 as D (5 bases). V was pared by 11 bases and J by 5 bases, with 12 bases between. Germline loops: CDR1 MNHEY, CDR2 SVGEGT. This CDR3 contains 12 residues. CDR3 DNA sequence: TGTGCCGGCTGGAAGGGGACCGGGGAGCTGTTTTTT. Protein: CAGWKGTGELFF.

This clonotype has only a few counts. This rearrangement joins TRBV2 to TRBJ2-6; D not certain. V was clipped by 3 bases and J by 4 bases, with 16 bases between them. CDR3 length: 17 amino acids. Germline CDR1 and CDR2: SNHLY and FYNNEI. Written as DNA, the CDR3 is TGTGCCAGCAGTGATCAGGCCCTTGCGCGGGGGGCCAACGTCCTGACTTTC. Its translation is CASSDQALARGANVLTF.

This clonotype showed up just a few times. Its ends do not fully match the called genes, so a read error is possible. This chain connects TRBV28 to TRBJ2-7, with TRBD2 matching 11 bases. The CDR3 runs to 15 residues. The V gene's germline CDR1 is MDHEN and CDR2 SYDVKM. The CDR3 protein is CASSRGTSGSYERYF. CDR3 nucleotide sequence: TGTGCCAGCAGTCGTGGGACTAGCGGATCTTACGAGCGGTACTTC.

The CDR3 DNA sequence: TGCGCCAGCAGCCCCGCGGGGGCCTTTTATATGAACACTGAAGCTTTCTTT. It specifies CASSPAGAFYMNTEAFF. The rearrangement links TRBV5-1 to TRBJ1-1; tentative D call: TRBD1 (6 bases). Germline assignment: CDR1 SGHRS and CDR2 YFSETQ. V shed 4 bases and J shed 0 bases, with 19 bases lying between them. The CDR3 loop spans 17 amino acids.

This clonotype has at least ten counts. The CDR3 nucleotides read TGTGCCAGCAGCAACCGGGGCTTCACAGATACGCAGTATTTT. It yields the protein CASSNRGFTDTQYF. The chain has TRBV21-1 and TRBJ2-3; TRBD2 is the table's D call and was not checked against the DNA. TRBV21-1 is a pseudogene. This CDR3 has 14 residues.

This clonotype was picked up a small number of times. J is TRBJ1-1 and V is TRBV7-9; D gene uncertain. V was trimmed by 5 bases and J by 3 bases, leaving 7 bases between them. The CDR3 consists of 12 residues. Germline CDR1 SEHNR, CDR2 FQNEAQ (reference sequence). The CDR3 is CASSHSDTEAFF. The CDR3 nucleotides read TGTGCCAGCAGCCACAGTGACACTGAAGCTTTCTTT. The full variable domain, rest sourced from reference TRBV7-9 and TRBJ1-1, is DTGVSQNPRHKITKRGQNVTFRCDPISEHNRLYWYRQTLGQGPEFLTYFQNEAQLEKSRLLSDRFSAERPKGSFSTLEIQRTEQGDSAMYLCASSHSDTEAFFGQGTRLTVV.